The T cell receptor beta chain under discussion was sequenced for a study of T cells after yellow fever vaccination (dated by TCRdb to about 2019). Regarding the complete study: The SMART-Seq v4 Ultra Low Input RNA kit was used to prepare libraries from fractions with low cell numbers. To track T-cell clones before and after primary and booster YFV17D yellow fever vaccination, bulk TCR alpha and beta repertoires were sequenced longitudinally. Two healthy male donors, one aged 18 to 30 and one aged 30 to 39 years, were included in the cohort. Blood was drawn at multiple timepoints before and after primary and secondary immunization, with bulk PBMC replicates and cell subsets isolated. Study-wide conclusions, independent of this receptor: Compared with the primary T-cell response, the secondary T-cell response was weaker but faster, peaking on day 5 rather than day 15. Because abundant contaminating clonotypes from the bulk population could be contained in FACS-sorted repertoires, computational filtering was required. Because the study included only two donors, the extent to which the findings can be generalized is limited. A small fraction of clonotypes appeared in both the CD4 and CD8 compartments, likely as a result of convergent recombination. Most clones expanded after primary vaccination (about 95% of CD4 and roughly 90% of CD8) were re-detected after the booster, suggesting that broad memory maintenance occurred.

V is shortened by 1 base, J by 4 bases, and the region joining them spans 8 bases. Its CDR3 holds 13 amino acids, cysteine through phenylalanine. Only the CDR3 part of the read is kept: 39 bases, read in frame from the first base. From the germline V gene (reference sequence), CDR1 is DFQATT and CDR2 is SNEGSKA. The sample's treatment or condition label is to be understood as: live attenuated yellow fever vaccine strain. At each blood-draw timepoint, two biological replicates of bulk PBMCs were collected. PBMCs were isolated from peripheral blood using a standard Ficoll-Paque protocol. TriZol was used to extract RNA from bulk PBMCs, from CD4 and CD8 fractions, and from dextramer-positive and dextramer-negative fractions. This clonotype was observed a handful of times. Its antigen specificity is not known. No base quality information exists; no much larger clone differs at one position. TCR cDNA was made using 5'RACE template switching, a step that added a universal primer site and unique molecular identifiers. cDNA synthesis was primed from both the TCR alpha and TCR beta constant segments. Library amplification involved two PCR steps, and the second step added sample barcodes and sequencing adapters. Sequencing of libraries was performed on Illumina HiSeq 2500 (2x100 bp) or NovaSeq (2x150 bp). Under the source paper's analysis protocol: Reads were demultiplexed and collapsed into UMI consensus sequences with MIGEC, and V(D)J alignment was performed with MiXCR. Vaccine-responding clonotypes were defined with edgeR using replicate PBMC samples, requiring FDR below 0.01 and a log2 fold change above 5 up to day 15. Each bulk clonotype was labeled CD4 or CD8 based on which sequenced repertoire, CD4 or CD8, contained the clonotype at higher abundance. The public reads were quality trimmed at Q25 with fastp and then assembled into clones with MiXCR by TCRdb, keeping productive beta chains. A single entry per CDR3 protein holds the most common genes and DNA from its merged rows. The V and J calls here are based on TCRdb, not the publication. For this sample the table gives about 580,000 distinct CDR3 sequences, of which about a sixth were detected only once. Approximately 15% of the sample lies in the top ten.

The sequence joins TRBV20-1 to TRBJ1-3, and perhaps TRBD1 as D gene, on 5 matching bases. The sequenced sample was PBMCs, obtained less than 6 days after the first yellow fever vaccination. The TCR originated in a man aged 18 to 30 who received the YFV17D yellow fever vaccine. The bases are TGCAGTGCTAGAGTTCGGGGGGGAAACACCATATATTTT. Translated, it gives CSARVRGGNTIYF.